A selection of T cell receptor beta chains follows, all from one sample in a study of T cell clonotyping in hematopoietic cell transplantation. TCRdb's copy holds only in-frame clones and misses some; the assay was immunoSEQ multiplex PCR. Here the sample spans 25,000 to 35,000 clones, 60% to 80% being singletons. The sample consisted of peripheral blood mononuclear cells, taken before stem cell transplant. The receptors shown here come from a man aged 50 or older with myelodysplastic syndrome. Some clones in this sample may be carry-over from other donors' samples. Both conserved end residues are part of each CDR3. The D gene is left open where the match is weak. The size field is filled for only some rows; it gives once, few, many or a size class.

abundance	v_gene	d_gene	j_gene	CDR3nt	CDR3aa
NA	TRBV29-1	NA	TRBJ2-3	TGCAGCGTTAACCGACAACCAGATACGCAGTATTTT	CSVNRQPDTQYF
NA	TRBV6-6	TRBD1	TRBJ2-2	TGTGCCACCAGGGACAGGGGTATGGGTAGGGAGCTGTTTTTT	CATRDRGMGRELFF
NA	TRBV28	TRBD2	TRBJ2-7	TGTGCCAGCAGTGTATCAGCGGGGGGATCCTACGAGCAGTACTTC	CASSVSAGGSYEQYF
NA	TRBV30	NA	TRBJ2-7	TGTGCCTGGGGGGGCCCTGGCTCCTACGAGCAGTACTTC	CAWGGPGSYEQYF
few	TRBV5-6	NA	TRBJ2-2	TGTGCCAGCAGCTTCACGGGGAACACCGGGGAGCTGTTTTTT	CASSFTGNTGELFF
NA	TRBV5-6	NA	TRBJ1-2	TGTGCCAGCAGCTTGGATTCTGGGAGCGCTAACTATGGCTACACCTTC	CASSLDSGSANYGYTF
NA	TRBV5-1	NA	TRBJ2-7	TGCGCCAGCAGTCAGGGGGGGTCCTACGAGCAGTACTTC	CASSQGGSYEQYF
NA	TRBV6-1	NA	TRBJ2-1	TGTGCCAGCAGTGAAGCCGCCCACAATGAGCAGTTCTTC	CASSEAAHNEQFF
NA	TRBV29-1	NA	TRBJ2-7	TGCAGCGTGGGCTTTAGGGACGAGCAGTACTTC	CSVGFRDEQYF
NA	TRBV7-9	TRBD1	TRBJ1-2	TGTGCCAGCAGCCAACTCGGGACAGGGCCTAGACATGGCTACACCTTC	CASSQLGTGPRHGYTF
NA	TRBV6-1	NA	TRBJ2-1	TGTGCCAGCAGCCCTGACAGGAATCAGCACAATGAGCAGTTCTTC	CASSPDRNQHNEQFF
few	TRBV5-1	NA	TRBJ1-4	TGCGCCAGCAGTTTGGGACGTGGAAATGAAAAACTGTTTTTT	CASSLGRGNEKLFF
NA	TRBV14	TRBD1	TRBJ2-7	TGTGCCAGCAGCCAACTACAGGGGTTCGAGCAGTACTTC	CASSQLQGFEQYF
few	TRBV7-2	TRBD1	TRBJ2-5	TGTGCCAGCGCTTATCGGACAGGGTTTACCGAGACCCAGTACTTC	CASAYRTGFTETQYF
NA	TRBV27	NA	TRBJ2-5	TGTGCCAGCAGTTCCCTCCCCATGGGTGGTGAGACCCAGTACTTC	CASSSLPMGGETQYF
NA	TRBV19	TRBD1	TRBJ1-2	TGTGCCAGTAGTAATCCCGGGACAGGGAACTATGGCTACACCTTC	CASSNPGTGNYGYTF
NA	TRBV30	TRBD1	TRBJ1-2	TGTGCCTGGAGGGAACAGGGGAGTTTTGGCTACACCTTC	CAWREQGSFGYTF
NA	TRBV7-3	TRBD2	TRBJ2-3	TGTGCCAGCAGCTTAAGGGGGGGAGGTACAGATACGCAGTATTTT	CASSLRGGGTDTQYF
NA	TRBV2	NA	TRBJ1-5	TGTGCCAGCAGCTCCGGGATAAATACCAATCAGCCCCAGCATTTT	CASSSGINTNQPQHF
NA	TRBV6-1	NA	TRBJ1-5	TGTGCCAGCAGTGACCCACAGTCTTATCAGCCCCAGCATTTT	CASSDPQSYQPQHF
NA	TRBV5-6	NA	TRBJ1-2	TGTGCCAGCAGCTCCCTAGGACGGGAGGGTGGCTACACCTTC	CASSSLGREGGYTF
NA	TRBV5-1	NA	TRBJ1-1	TGCGCCAGCAGCTTGGACCGGGAAGGTACTGAAGCTTTCTTT	CASSLDREGTEAFF
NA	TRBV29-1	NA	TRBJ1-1	TGCAGCGCCGAAAAGGGGGTCGGCGCCACTGAAGCTTTCTTT	CSAEKGVGATEAFF
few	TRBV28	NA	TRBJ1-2	TGTGCGATTGGAATGAGCTATGGCTACACCTTC	CAIGMSYGYTF
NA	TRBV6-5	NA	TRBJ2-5	TGTGCCAGCAGTCCTACGGGACGGCAAGAGACCCAGTACTTC	CASSPTGRQETQYF
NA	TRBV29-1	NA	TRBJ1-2	TGCAGCGTTCGTGTGCCCTCTAACTATGGCTACACCTTC	CSVRVPSNYGYTF
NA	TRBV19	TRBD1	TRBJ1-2	TGTGCCAGTAGTATCCGGGACAGTTCCTATGGCTACACCTTC	CASSIRDSSYGYTF
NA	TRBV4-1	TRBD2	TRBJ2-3	TGCGCCAGCAGCCAAGAGCCGGGACTAGCGGACCGCACAGATACGCAGTATTTT	CASSQEPGLADRTDTQYF
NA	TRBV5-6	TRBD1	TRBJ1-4	TGTGCCAGCAGTTTGGGACAGTTAAAACTGTTTTTT	CASSLGQLKLFF